This T cell receptor (beta chain) originates from a study of OX40 agonist ivuxolimab in advanced cancers. Study-wide context: With ivuxolimab, an agonistic anti-OX40 (CD134) antibody, patients were treated. Study-level results: At doses 0.1 to 3.0 mg/kg, CD4+ and CD8+ clones expanded. Averaged across samples, CD8+ T cells carried more expanded clones than CD4+ did. No determination was made of the antigen specificity of the expanded peripheral T cells.

Produced via immunoSEQ multiplex PCR; TCRdb's table is partial and in-frame only. The sample carries tens of thousands of clones, approximately 84% recorded once. Concerning this clone: Antigen specificity is unknown.

This TCR came from an adult with an advanced solid tumor such as melanoma, head and neck, liver or kidney cancer. This material consisted of CD4+ or CD8+ T cells sorted from blood, taken in a trial of the OX40 agonist ivuxolimab.

CDR3 region: CASTGQGGTEAFF. For the CDR3, the DNA is TGTGCCAGCACTGGACAGGGCGGCACTGAAGCTTTCTTT. V usage is TRBV5-4 and J usage is TRBJ1-1, with 8 bases identical to TRBD1. Germline V gene sequence: CDR1 SGHNT, CDR2 YYREEE (reference sequence). This CDR3 has 13 amino acids. V was clipped by 6 bases and J by 4 bases; unmatched bases: 5. The full variable domain, rest sourced from reference TRBV5-4 and TRBJ1-1, is ETGVTQSPTHLIKTRGQQVTLRCSSQSGHNTVSWYQQALGQGPQFIFQYYREEENGRGNFPPRFSGLQFPNYSSELNVNALELDDSALYLCASTGQGGTEAFFGQGTRLTVV.